Following are 10 T cell receptor beta chains from one sample sequenced in a study of response to subunit inactivated influenza vaccine. Each CDR3 protein gets one entry after TCRdb re-called the RT-PCR reads with MiXCR. The sample includes about 570,000 distinct CDR3 sequences, approximately 10% seen only once; the top ten take approximately 11%. This sample was shared with a second study, whose subject was T cells expressing NK-cell markers. That publication notes: A 5'RACE template switching approach incorporating UMIs was used to make TCR beta cDNA.

The material sequenced was PBMCs from blood, taken on the day of vaccination. These TCRs come from a man between 50 and 59 years old who received an inactivated influenza vaccine.

The V gene is TRBV6-2 or TRBV6-3, the J gene TRBJ2-7; D may be TRBD2 (5 bases). Germline V CDR1 and CDR2: MNHEY, SVGEGT. Trimming cost V 2 bases and J 7 bases, with 21 bases left between them. The CDR3 has 16 residues. In DNA, the CDR3 is TGTGCCAGCAGTTACCCTTCCCGAGGGCCCGCCGGAGAGCAGTACTTC. Amino acid sequence: CASSYPSRGPAGEQYF.

This clonotype was counted a few times. The chain is built from TRBV6-1 and TRBJ1-1, with D possibly TRBD1 on 5 matching bases. The CDR3 covers 13 residues. Trimming stripped 6 bases from V and 5 bases from J, with 13 bases between. The germline V gene encodes CDR1 MNHNS and CDR2 SASEGT. CDR3 region: CASRRGVMTEAFF. The CDR3 nucleotides are TGTGCCAGCAGGAGGGGAGTAATGACTGAAGCTTTCTTT.

Only a few counts were recorded for this clonotype. The rearrangement uses TRBV4-1 and TRBJ2-7; D perhaps matches TRBD2 (7 bases). The CDR3 sequence is 16 residues long. CDR1 is MGHRA and CDR2 is YSYEKL in the germline V gene. V gave up 2 bases and J gave up 5 bases, with 19 bases separating them. CDR3 sequence reads: CASSQPWGGRANEQYF. The CDR3 region has the DNA TGCGCCAGCAGCCAACCATGGGGGGGCAGGGCCAACGAGCAGTACTTC.

V and J are TRBV20-1 and TRBJ2-2; 11 positions agree with TRBD2. Unmatched junction bases numbered 4, after V lost 2 bases and J lost 2 bases. This CDR3 contains 16 residues. From germline, CDR1 is DFQATT and CDR2 SNEGSKA (reference sequence). The CDR3 spells CSARKLAGANTGELFF. As DNA, the CDR3 is TGCAGTGCTAGAAAACTAGCGGGGGCCAACACCGGGGAGCTGTTTTTT.

The sample holds a few counts of this clonotype. The genes are TRBV5-1 and TRBJ2-1, with D tentatively TRBD1 (5 bases). V lost 0 bases and J lost 5, with 12 bases in between. Germline V gene sequence: CDR1 SGHRS, CDR2 YFSETQ. This CDR3 is 15 amino acids long. CDR3 nucleotides: TGCGCCAGCAGCTTGGTGTGGACGGACAACAATGAGCAGTTCTTC. This sequence encodes CASSLVWTDNNEQFF.

At least ten counts were recorded for this clonotype. The chain joins TRBV12-3 or TRBV12-4 to TRBJ1-1, with 8 positions matching TRBD1. The trim removed 5 bases at V and 4 bases at J, leaving 12 bases unmatched. The CDR3 consists of 16 residues. CDR3 region: CASSPDPQGAGTEAFF. CDR3 nucleotides: TGTGCCAGCAGTCCAGACCCTCAGGGGGCTGGCACTGAAGCTTTCTTT.

This clonotype has a handful of counts. J is TRBJ1-1 and V is TRBV20-1; D ambiguous. The CDR3 consists of 15 residues. Trimming took off 6 bases at V and 5 bases at J, with 22 bases between the two ends. Germline lookup yields CDR1 DFQATT and CDR2 SNEGSKA (reference sequence). In nucleotides, the CDR3 is TGCAGTGCACCTCCCCGGACTTCGCCGGTAACTGAAGCTTTCTTT. Translated, it gives CSAPPRTSPVTEAFF.

This clonotype has more than one count but fewer than ten. V and J are TRBV12-3 or TRBV12-4 and TRBJ1-1; no definite D call. The CDR3 contains 12 residues. V lost 6 bases, J lost 8 bases, and 13 bases lay in between. CDR3 nucleotide sequence: TGTGCCAGCAGCAAACTCACTAAGGAAGCTTTCTTT. It specifies CASSKLTKEAFF.

This clonotype was counted only a few times. The genes are TRBV28 and TRBJ2-4; either TRBD1 or TRBD2 may supply D (5 bases each). This CDR3 is 13 amino acids long. The germline gives CDR1 MDHEN, CDR2 SYDVKM. Trimming cost V 5 bases and J 6 bases, with 11 bases left between them. The CDR3 DNA reads as TGTGCCAGCAGTCCCAAGAGGGGAAACATTCAGTACTTC. Residues: CASSPKRGNIQYF.

Only a few counts were recorded for this clonotype. This chain uses TRBV5-1 with TRBJ2-7; 7 nucleotides match TRBD2. Germline trimming cut 2 bases from V and 4 bases from J; bases unmatched to any gene: 6. The germline V gene has CDR1 SGHRS and CDR2 YFSETQ. This CDR3 is built from 14 residues. CDR3 DNA sequence: TGCGCCAGCAGCTTCACGGCGGGGGTATACGAGCAGTACTTC. Translation: CASSFTAGVYEQYF. Filled out from reference TRBV5-1 and TRBJ2-7, the complete variable domain reads KAGVTQTPRYLIKTRGQQVTLSCSPISGHRSVSWYQQTPGQGLQFLFEYFSETQRNKGNFPGRFSGRQFSNSRSEMNVSTLELGDSALYLCASSFTAGVYEQYFGPGTRLTVT.